Listed below are T cell receptor beta chains from one sample, sequenced in a study of blood T cell repertoires in COVID-19. Assay: immunoSEQ multiplex PCR; the TCRdb copy retains only in-frame clones and omits some. This sample has some 350,000 clones; about 90% occur once, and the top ten carry 5% to 8.5%. The sequenced sample was peripheral blood. All receptors come from a man in his late teens or twenties with active or convalescent COVID-19. Both conserved end residues are part of each CDR3. Each record gives: clone size, V gene, J gene, CDR3 length, D gene, CDR3 DNA, CDR3 protein. D genes are given only for firm matches. Rows may omit the clone size; those that give it use once, few, many or a size class.

-,TRBV19,TRBJ2-6,16,-,TGTGCCAGTAAGGAAGGCAGGAACTCTGGGGCCAACGTGCTGACTTTC,CASKEGRNSGANVLTF
-,TRBV24-1,TRBJ2-3,18,-,TGTGCCACCAGTGATTTGACGGAGAGGTTGTTCGGCACAGATACGCAGTATTTT,CATSDLTERLFGTDTQYF
-,TRBV7-8,TRBJ1-3,14,-,TGTGCCAGCAGCCTTACAGGGTCTGGAAACACCATATATTTT,CASSLTGSGNTIYF
-,TRBV27,TRBJ2-5,17,-,TGTGCCAGCAGTCTAATGCAGGGGACCGCATATCAAGAGACCCAGTACTTC,CASSLMQGTAYQETQYF
-,TRBV10-2,TRBJ1-1,12,-,TGCGCCAGCAGTACAGGAGACACTGAAGCTTTCTTT,CASSTGDTEAFF
-,TRBV6-5,TRBJ1-4,13,-,TGTGCCAGCAGGCGGGGGTCGGGCGAAAAACTGTTTTTT,CASRRGSGEKLFF
-,TRBV28,TRBJ1-5,14,-,TGTGCCAGCAGTTCCTCGACAGGTTGGCAGCCCCAGCATTTT,CASSSSTGWQPQHF
-,TRBV6-2/TRBV6-3,TRBJ1-1,14,-,TGTGCCAGCAGTTACTCGGGGAGAAACACTGAAGCTTTCTTT,CASSYSGRNTEAFF
-,TRBV4-2,TRBJ1-4,16,-,TGTGCCAGCAGCTCCCCTGGAGACAGGCTTAATGAAAAACTGTTTTTT,CASSSPGDRLNEKLFF
-,TRBV4-3,TRBJ2-1,16,TRBD1,TGCGCCAGCAGCCAAGAAGGGACAGTCTCCTACAATGAGCAGTTCTTC,CASSQEGTVSYNEQFF
-,TRBV7-3,TRBJ2-7,13,-,TGTGCCAGCAGCTTATCTTCGCTCAGGGAGCAGTACTTC,CASSLSSLREQYF
-,TRBV20-1,TRBJ1-1,15,-,TGCAGTGCTAGTGGGGCATATAGGGGGAACACTGAAGCTTTCTTT,CSASGAYRGNTEAFF
-,TRBV10-3,TRBJ1-6,17,TRBD1,TGTGCCATCAGTGCAGGGGGCCCTAGCTCCTATAATTCACCCCTCCACTTT,CAISAGGPSSYNSPLHF
-,TRBV27,TRBJ1-5,13,TRBD1,TGTGCCAGCAGAGGGACAGGGCTTCAGCCCCAGCATTTT,CASRGTGLQPQHF
-,TRBV2,TRBJ1-2,12,-,TGTGCCAGCGGTGGACAGAGCTATGGCTACACCTTC,CASGGQSYGYTF
-,TRBV4-1,TRBJ1-5,15,TRBD1,TGCGCCAGCAGCCGGGGACAGTGGGCGGGCCAGCCCCAGCATTTT,CASSRGQWAGQPQHF
few,TRBV10-3,TRBJ1-1,13,-,TGTGCCATCAGTGTCCAGGTGAACACTGAAGCTTTCTTT,CAISVQVNTEAFF
-,TRBV7-2,TRBJ2-4,13,TRBD1,TGTGCCAGCAGCTTTAGACAGGGGGACATTCAGTACTTC,CASSFRQGDIQYF
-,TRBV27,TRBJ1-3,14,TRBD1,TGTGCCACCGACAGGGGGAAGTCTGGAAACACCATATATTTT,CATDRGKSGNTIYF
-,TRBV19,TRBJ2-1,15,TRBD2,TGTGCCAGTAGTAGAGCGGGGAGCTCCTACAATGAGCAGTTCTTC,CASSRAGSSYNEQFF
-,TRBV4-2,TRBJ1-2,15,-,TGTGCCAGCAGCCAAGAGCTGGACATATTCTATGGCTACACCTTC,CASSQELDIFYGYTF
once,TRBV24-1,TRBJ1-2,16,TRBD1,TGTGCCACCAGTGAAGCCAAGGGGGCAACGGACTATGGCTACACCTTC,CATSEAKGATDYGYTF
-,TRBV4-2,TRBJ2-5,13,TRBD2,TGTGCCAGCAGCCAAGGGGGGGGAGAGACCCAGTACTTC,CASSQGGGETQYF
-,TRBV15,TRBJ2-5,15,-,TGTGCCACCAGCAGACAGGGTAGGCGCCAAGAGACCCAGTACTTC,CATSRQGRRQETQYF
-,TRBV4-2,TRBJ2-7,16,TRBD1,TGTGCCAGCAGCCAAGAAGTGGGACAGGGTAGGTTTGTGCAGTACTTC,CASSQEVGQGRFVQYF
-,TRBV4-2,TRBJ2-2,16,-,TGTGCCAGCAGCCAAGTCCAGGGACTTTCGACCGGGGAGCTGTTTTTT,CASSQVQGLSTGELFF